The entry below describes one T cell receptor (beta chain). The record originates from a study of blood T cells in healthy people across ages. The use of a sample-barcoded 5' primer and a J-beta primer mix characterized a second PCR of about 7 to 12 cycles. MiXCR, applied by TCRdb to the 5' RACE reads, yields one record per CDR3 protein. The sample lists roughly 2 million distinct CDR3 sequences, around 50% seen once, with roughly 2.1% in the top ten. This CDR3 spans 13 amino acids. Trimming took 10 bases from V and 1 from J, leaving 12 bases between them. The germline gives CDR1 MDHEN, CDR2 SYDVKM. The chain uses TRBV28 and TRBJ2-3, with D unclear. Sequencing was performed on blood. This clonotype was sampled from a woman aged 40 to 50 in good health. DNA for the CDR3: TGTGCCACCTTCCTTCATGGCACAGATACGCAGTATTTT. Encoded protein: CATFLHGTDTQYF.